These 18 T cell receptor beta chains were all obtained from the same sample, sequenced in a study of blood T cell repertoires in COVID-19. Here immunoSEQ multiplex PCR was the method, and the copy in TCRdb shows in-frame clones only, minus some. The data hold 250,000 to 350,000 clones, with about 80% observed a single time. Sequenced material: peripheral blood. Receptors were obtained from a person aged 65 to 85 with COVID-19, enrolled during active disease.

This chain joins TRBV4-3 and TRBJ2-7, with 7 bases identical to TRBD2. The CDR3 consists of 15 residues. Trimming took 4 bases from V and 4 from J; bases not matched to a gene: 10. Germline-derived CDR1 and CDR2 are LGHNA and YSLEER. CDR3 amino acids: CASSPPTSMGYEQYF. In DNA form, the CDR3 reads TGCGCCAGCAGCCCACCGACTAGCATGGGATACGAGCAGTACTTC.

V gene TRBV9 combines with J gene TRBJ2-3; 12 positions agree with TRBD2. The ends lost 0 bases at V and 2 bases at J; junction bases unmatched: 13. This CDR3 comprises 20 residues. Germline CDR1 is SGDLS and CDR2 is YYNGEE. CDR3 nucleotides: TGTGCCAGCAGCGTAGAAGGGAGGGGGCTAGCGGGAGGGATCACAGATACGCAGTATTTT. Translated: CASSVEGRGLAGGITDTQYF.

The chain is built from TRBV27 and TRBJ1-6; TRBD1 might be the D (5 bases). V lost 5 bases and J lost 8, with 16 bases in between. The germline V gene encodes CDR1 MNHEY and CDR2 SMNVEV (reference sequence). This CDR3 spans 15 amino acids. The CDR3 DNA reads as TGTGCCAGCAGTCCCCCGCGGGGGTCTCATTCACCCCTCCACTTT. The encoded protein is CASSPPRGSHSPLHF.

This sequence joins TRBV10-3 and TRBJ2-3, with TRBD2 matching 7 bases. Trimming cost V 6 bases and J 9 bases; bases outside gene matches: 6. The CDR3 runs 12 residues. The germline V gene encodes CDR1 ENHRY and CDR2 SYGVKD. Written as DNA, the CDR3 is TGTGCCATCAGAGACGGACTAGAAACGCAGTATTTT. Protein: CAIRDGLETQYF.

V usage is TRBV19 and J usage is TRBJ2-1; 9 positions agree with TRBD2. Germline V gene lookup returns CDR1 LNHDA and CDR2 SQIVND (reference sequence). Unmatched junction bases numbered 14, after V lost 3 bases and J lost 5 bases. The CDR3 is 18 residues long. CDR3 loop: CASSMVVAGGRQNNEQFF. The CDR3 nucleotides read TGTGCCAGTAGTATGGTGGTGGCGGGAGGGAGGCAAAACAATGAGCAGTTCTTC. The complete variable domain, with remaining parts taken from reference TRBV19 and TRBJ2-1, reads DGGITQSPKYLFRKEGQNVTLSCEQNLNHDAMYWYRQDPGQGLRLIYYSQIVNDFQKGDIAEGYSVSREKKESFPLTVTSAQKNPTAFYLCASSMVVAGGRQNNEQFFGPGTRLTVL.

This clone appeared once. In nucleotides, the CDR3 is TGCAGCGTCATGGGGGGAACCCAAGAGACCCAGTACTTC. It codes for CSVMGGTQETQYF. J is TRBJ2-5 and V is TRBV29-1; tentatively, D is TRBD2 (6 bases). V shed 6 bases and J shed 1 base, with 12 bases lying between them. The germline gives CDR1 SQVTM, CDR2 ANQGSEA. The CDR3 has 13 residues.

The CDR3 region is CASSPGQGLRVGSPLHF. The CDR3 coding sequence is TGTGCCAGCAGTCCGGGACAGGGGTTGAGAGTTGGTTCACCCCTCCACTTT. The J gene is TRBJ1-6, the V gene TRBV27; TRBD1 matches at 10 bases. CDR3 size: 17 residues. V was pared by 5 bases and J by 9 bases, with 13 bases of the junction left unmatched. CDR1 MNHEY and CDR2 SMNVEV come from the germline V gene (reference sequence).

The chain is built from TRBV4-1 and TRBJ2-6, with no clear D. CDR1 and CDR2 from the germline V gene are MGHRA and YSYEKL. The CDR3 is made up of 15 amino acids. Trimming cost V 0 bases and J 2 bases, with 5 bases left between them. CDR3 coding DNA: TGCGCCAGCAGCCAAGACAGTGCTGGGGCCAACGTCCTGACTTTC. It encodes CASSQDSAGANVLTF.

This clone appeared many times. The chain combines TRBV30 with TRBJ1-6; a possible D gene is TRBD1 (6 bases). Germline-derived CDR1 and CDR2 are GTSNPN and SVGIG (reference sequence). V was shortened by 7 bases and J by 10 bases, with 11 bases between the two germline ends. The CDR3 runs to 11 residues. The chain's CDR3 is CAYRVGSPLHF. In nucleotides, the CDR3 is TGTGCCTACAGGGTGGGGTCACCCCTCCACTTT.

In nucleotides, the CDR3 is TGTGCCAGCAAACGGAAGGGGACAGTAAATGAAAAACTGTTTTTT. It specifies CASKRKGTVNEKLFF. The rearrangement uses TRBV7-8 and TRBJ1-4; 7 nucleotides align to TRBD1. After removal of 7 bases from V and 5 bases from J, the junction contained 10 bases not matched to a gene. Germline CDR1 and CDR2: SGHVS and FQNEAQ. This CDR3 comprises 15 residues.

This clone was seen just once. The CDR3 DNA reads as TGCGCCAGCAGCCAAGGACAGGGGGCAGGCTACACCTTC. This sequence encodes CASSQGQGAGYTF. The chain is built from TRBV4-1 and TRBJ1-2; TRBD1 agrees at 10 bases. This CDR3 region has 13 residues. V shed 1 base and J 8 bases; nucleotides not matched to a gene: 1. CDR1 MGHRA and CDR2 YSYEKL come from the germline V gene.

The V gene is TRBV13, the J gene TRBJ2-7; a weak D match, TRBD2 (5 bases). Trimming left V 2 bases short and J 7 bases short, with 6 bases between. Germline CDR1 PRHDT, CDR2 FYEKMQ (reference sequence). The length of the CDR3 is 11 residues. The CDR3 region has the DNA TGTGCCAGCAGCTTAAGAGGGGAGCAGTACTTC. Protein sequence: CASSLRGEQYF.

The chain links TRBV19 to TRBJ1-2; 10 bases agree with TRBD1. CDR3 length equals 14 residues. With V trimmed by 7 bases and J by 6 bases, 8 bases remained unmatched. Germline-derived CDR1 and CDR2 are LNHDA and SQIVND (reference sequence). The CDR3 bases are TGTGCCAGTACCTTGGGACAGGGGCCTAATGGCTACACCTTC. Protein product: CASTLGQGPNGYTF.

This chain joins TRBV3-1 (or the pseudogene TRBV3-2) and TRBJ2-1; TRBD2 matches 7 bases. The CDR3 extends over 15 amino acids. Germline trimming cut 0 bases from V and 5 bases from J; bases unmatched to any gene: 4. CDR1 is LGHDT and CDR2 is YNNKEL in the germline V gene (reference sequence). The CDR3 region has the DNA TGTGCCAGCAGCCAAGATCTGGCGGGAGACAATGAGCAGTTCTTC. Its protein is CASSQDLAGDNEQFF.

CDR3 coding DNA: TGTGCCAGCAGTTTACAGGGCGGGAGGGTAGATACGCAGTATTTT. Translated, it gives CASSLQGGRVDTQYF. The rearrangement joins TRBV28 to TRBJ2-3; TRBD2 matches 9 bases. V dropped 2 bases and J dropped 5; count of bases not matched to a gene: 5. This CDR3 has 15 amino acids. Looked up from germline, CDR1 is MDHEN and CDR2 is SYDVKM.

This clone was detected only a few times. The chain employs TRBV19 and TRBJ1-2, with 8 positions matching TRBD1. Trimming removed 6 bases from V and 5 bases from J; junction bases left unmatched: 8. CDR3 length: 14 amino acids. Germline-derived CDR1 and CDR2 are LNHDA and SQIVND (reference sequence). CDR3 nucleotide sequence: TGTGCCAGTAGAACCCGTGGGACAGGATATGGCTACACCTTC. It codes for CASRTRGTGYGYTF.

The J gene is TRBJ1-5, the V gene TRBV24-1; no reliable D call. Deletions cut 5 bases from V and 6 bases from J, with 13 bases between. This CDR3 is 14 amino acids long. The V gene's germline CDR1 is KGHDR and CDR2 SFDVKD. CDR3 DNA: TGTGCCACCAGTGCCTCCCTGACTGGTCAGCCCCAGCATTTT. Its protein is CATSASLTGQPQHF.

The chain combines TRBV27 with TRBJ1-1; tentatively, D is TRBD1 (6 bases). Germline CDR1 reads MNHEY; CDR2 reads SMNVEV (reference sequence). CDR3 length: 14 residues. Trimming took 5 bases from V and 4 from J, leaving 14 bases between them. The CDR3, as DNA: TGTGCCAGCAGTCCCAGAGGGGGGGTCACTGAAGCTTTCTTT. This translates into CASSPRGGVTEAFF.